This T cell receptor (beta chain) was sequenced for a study of cytomegalovirus exposure and HLA in healthy donors. Study background: In a later analysis, the roughly 130 validation repertoires were reported to have used the same platform as the approximately 700 first-cohort repertoires. General study points: Across donors, most TCRs were seen rarely, yet some public ones were widespread.

Concerning this clone: Antigen: not known.

Repertoires were generated with immunoSEQ multiplex PCR, while TCRdb's copy carries only in-frame clones and drops some. The sample includes more than 300,000 clones, 86% of them seen just once. Per germline, CDR1 SGHAT and CDR2 FQNNGV. CDR3 length: 15 amino acids. The V and J ends lost 0 bases and 7 bases respectively, with 16 bases between them. The sequenced material came from PBMCs. The clonotype comes from a young woman in good health and CMV-seronegative. The gene calls are TRBV11-2 and TRBJ2-7, with a tentative D call TRBD2 (5 bases). The CDR3 DNA sequence: TGTGCCAGCAGCTTAGAGGGTCTAGCTAGCAGGGAGCAGTACTTC. This codes for CASSLEGLASREQYF. The full variable domain, completed using reference TRBV11-2 and TRBJ2-7, is EAGVAQSPRYKIIEKRQSVAFWCNPISGHATLYWYQQILGQGPKLLIQFQNNGVVDDSQLPKDRFSAERLKGVDSTLKIQPAKLEDSAVYLCASSLEGLASREQYFGPGTRLTVT.